A single sample is the source of the 5 T cell receptor beta chains below, sequenced in a study of blood T cell repertoires in COVID-19. Sequencing used immunoSEQ multiplex PCR; TCRdb keeps in-frame clones, though not all of them. The sample yields some 390,000 clones, around 87% seen once. Sequencing was done on a sample of peripheral blood. The receptors shown here come from a human donor in a cohort sampled during active COVID-19.

This rearrangement joins TRBV14 to TRBJ1-1; D is uncertain. CDR1 and CDR2 (germline): SGHDN, FVKESK. The CDR3 consists of 15 residues. Trimming took 0 bases from V and 1 from J, leaving 9 bases between them. CDR3 protein: CASSQELHTNTEAFF. In DNA form, the CDR3 reads TGTGCCAGCAGCCAAGAGTTACATACGAACACTGAAGCTTTCTTT.

This chain joins TRBV3-1 (or the pseudogene TRBV3-2) and TRBJ2-5; 9 bases map to TRBD2. The junction had 8 bases not matched to a gene; V was cut back by 1 base and J by 2 bases. Germline V gene data show CDR1 as LGHDT and CDR2 as YNNKEL (reference sequence). The CDR3 loop spans 17 amino acids. This CDR3 reads CASSQGKGLALQETQYF. DNA of the CDR3: TGTGCCAGCAGCCAAGGAAAAGGACTAGCGTTGCAAGAGACCCAGTACTTC.

The gene calls are TRBV29-1 and TRBJ1-1; 7 bases align to TRBD1. The CDR3 consists of 12 residues. The V segment lost 3 bases and the J segment 4 bases; nucleotides outside the gene matches: 2. Germline values: CDR1 SQVTM, CDR2 ANQGSEA. CDR3 protein: CSVDQGVTEAFF. Here the CDR3 DNA reads TGCAGCGTTGACCAGGGGGTCACTGAAGCTTTCTTT. The variable domain in full, with the rest retrieved from reference TRBV29-1 and TRBJ1-1, is SAVISQKPSRDICQRGTSLTIQCQVDSQVTMMFWYRQQPGQSLTLIATANQGSEATYESGFVIDKFPISRPNLTFSTLTVSNMSPEDSSIYLCSVDQGVTEAFFGQGTRLTVV.

The rearrangement uses TRBV4-2 and TRBJ2-3, with 7 bases fitting TRBD1. Germline V gives CDR1 LGHNA, CDR2 YNFKEQ. V lost 0 bases, J lost 1 base, and 4 bases stayed unmatched. This CDR3 has 16 residues. The chain's CDR3 is CASSQDQGVGTDTQYF. The CDR3 DNA follows: TGTGCCAGCAGCCAAGACCAGGGGGTTGGCACAGATACGCAGTATTTT.

The CDR3 sequence: CASSIRGRNTEAFF. CDR3 bases: TGTGCCAGCAGCATCAGGGGGCGGAACACTGAAGCTTTCTTT. V and J are TRBV2 and TRBJ1-1; 8 positions match TRBD1. The V gene end was trimmed by 6 bases and the J gene end by 1 base; junction bases not matched to a gene: 4. CDR3 length: 14 residues. Germline lookup yields CDR1 SNHLY and CDR2 FYNNEI.